This entry is about one T cell receptor (beta chain). There is no known antigen for this receptor. Base qualities were left out, and no much larger clone turns up one base away. The germline V end is reduced by 5 bases and the J end by 7 bases; junction bases left unmatched: 6. Via the germline V gene, CDR1 is SQVTM and CDR2 ANQGSEA. The CDR3 goes from the cysteine to the phenylalanine over 12 residues. Only the CDR3 part of the read is kept: 36 bases, read in frame from the first base. The library was generated by the immunoSEQ multiplex PCR assay. TCRdb carries this immuneACCESS record with in-frame sequences only. Its versions omit some clonotypes, under half of them owing to an unresolved V gene in the studies checked, with the rest unexplained. The sample table records some 150,000 clones; roughly 89% of these occur just once. The top ten hold approximately 7.2% of the sample. The sample is drawn from a study of control samples from healthy donors and cancer patients (dated by TCRdb to 2019 to 2021).

Here the chain combines TRBV29-1 and TRBJ1-2; 8 of the junction bases match TRBD1. This TCR was sampled from a young man in good health. Sequences were obtained from blood. The CDR3 reads as follows: CSVLQGAGGYTF. The DNA sequence reads TGCAGCGTTCTCCAGGGGGCGGGTGGCTACACCTTC. With the rest looked up from the reference TRBV29-1 and TRBJ1-2 genes rather than sequenced, the full variable domain is SAVISQKPSRDICQRGTSLTIQCQVDSQVTMMFWYRQQPGQSLTLIATANQGSEATYESGFVIDKFPISRPNLTFSTLTVSNMSPEDSSIYLCSVLQGAGGYTFGSGTRLTVV.